The clone carrying this T cell receptor beta chain was detected only a few times. The CDR3 covers 15 residues. Trimming took 0 bases from V and 5 from J; bases not matched to a gene: 6. Germline loops: CDR1 MNHEY, CDR2 SVGAGI. This sample stems from a study of technical replicates of blood from a few donors. The table came from immunoSEQ multiplex PCR; TCRdb's copy has only in-frame clones and leaves some out. Of more than 10,000 clones listed, around 79% are singletons. The V gene is TRBV6-5, the J gene TRBJ2-7; TRBD2 aligns across 8 bases. This receptor was obtained from a human donor in good health. Sequencing was carried out using PBMCs. The CDR3 here is CASSYSAGREDEQYF. The CDR3 region has the DNA TGTGCCAGCAGTTACTCGGCGGGGCGGGAGGACGAGCAGTACTTC.